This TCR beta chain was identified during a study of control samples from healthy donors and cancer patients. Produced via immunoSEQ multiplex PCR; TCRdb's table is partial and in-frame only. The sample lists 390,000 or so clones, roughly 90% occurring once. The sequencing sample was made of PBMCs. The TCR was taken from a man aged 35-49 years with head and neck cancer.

The chain's CDR3 is CASSLGIWKNTEAFF. DNA for the CDR3: TGTGCCAGCAGCTTAGGAATCTGGAAGAACACTGAAGCTTTCTTT. The chain is built from TRBV7-2 and TRBJ1-1; no clear D gene. V was shortened by 1 base and J by 1 base, with 10 bases between the two germline ends. The CDR3 is 15 residues long. Germline assignment: CDR1 SGHTA and CDR2 FQGNSA.